The 30 T cell receptor beta chains below all came from one sample that was sequenced in a study of cytomegalovirus exposure and HLA in healthy donors. Profiled with immunoSEQ multiplex PCR; TCRdb holds only in-frame clones, not every one. Of 150,000 to 200,000 clones listed, roughly 83% were seen once; the top ten hold more than 8.5%. Specimen: PBMCs. The receptor source for this set is a man aged 30-40 years in good health and CMV-seropositive.

This clone was seen just once. This chain connects TRBV10-3 to TRBJ2-3; 9 bases are a match to TRBD2. Germline V gene lookup returns CDR1 ENHRY and CDR2 SYGVKD. This CDR3 region has 15 residues. V lost 6 bases and J lost 2; bases outside the gene matches: 6. Here the CDR3 DNA reads TGTGCCATCAGCCTCTCTAGCGGGGACACAGATACGCAGTATTTT. Translated, it gives CAISLSSGDTDTQYF.

This clone showed up many times. The rearrangement uses TRBV27 and TRBJ1-4; D is unclear. The germline CDR1 and CDR2 sequences are MNHEY and SMNVEV (reference sequence). CDR3 length: 13 amino acids. V shed 5 bases and J shed 7 bases, with 11 bases lying between them. The CDR3 loop reads CASSRREGEKLFF. For the CDR3, the DNA is TGTGCCAGCAGTCGCCGGGAGGGTGAAAAACTGTTTTTT.

The J gene is TRBJ2-7, the V gene TRBV5-6, with TRBD2 matching 11 bases. Trimming at V came to 1 base and at J to 2 bases, leaving 2 bases not matched to a gene. The CDR3 is 15 amino acids. In germline, CDR1 is SGHDT, CDR2 YYEEEE. The CDR3 nucleotides read TGTGCCAGCAGCTTGCGACTAGCGGGGCCCTACGAGCAGTACTTC. The encoded protein is CASSLRLAGPYEQYF.

This chain joins TRBV29-1 and TRBJ1-3; TRBD1 matches 8 bases. V lost 0 bases, J lost 4 bases, and 2 bases stayed unmatched. The CDR3 has 14 amino acids. The germline CDR1 and CDR2 sequences are SQVTM and ANQGSEA. The CDR3 is CSVEDQGAGNTIYF. CDR3 coding DNA: TGCAGCGTTGAAGATCAGGGGGCAGGAAACACCATATATTTT.

This chain links TRBV13 with TRBJ2-1; 8 bases match TRBD2. V dropped 2 bases and J dropped 0; count of bases not matched to a gene: 6. The CDR3 loop spans 17 amino acids. Germline V CDR1 and CDR2: PRHDT, FYEKMQ (reference sequence). CDR3 region: CASSLRLAIPSYNEQFF. The CDR3 DNA sequence: TGTGCCAGCAGCTTAAGACTAGCGATTCCCTCCTACAATGAGCAGTTCTTC. The full variable domain, rest sourced from reference TRBV13 and TRBJ2-1, is AAGVIQSPRHLIKEKRETATLKCYPIPRHDTVYWYQQGPGQDPQFLISFYEKMQSDKGSIPDRFSAQQFSDYHSELNMSSLELGDSALYFCASSLRLAIPSYNEQFFGPGTRLTVL.

This chain links TRBV18 with TRBJ2-3; weak D call: TRBD2 (6 bases). The germline V and J ends were trimmed by 3 bases and 5 bases, with 12 bases remaining between them. The CDR3 is 14 residues long. The germline CDR1 and CDR2 sequences are KGHSH and LQKENI. This CDR3 reads CASSPGLGGDTQYF. CDR3 DNA: TGTGCCAGCTCACCGGGACTCGGCGGAGATACGCAGTATTTT.

This rearrangement joins TRBV7-3 to TRBJ2-3; the D gene is possibly TRBD2 (6 bases). The CDR3 loop spans 14 amino acids. Germline V lookup: CDR1 SGHTA, CDR2 FQGTGA. V dropped 3 bases and J dropped 0 bases, with 7 bases sitting between them. The CDR3 DNA sequence: TGTGCCAGCAGCTTGAGCGGGAGCACAGATACGCAGTATTTT. This codes for CASSLSGSTDTQYF. Looking up the rest from reference TRBV7-3 and TRBJ2-3 gives the full variable domain: GAGVSQTPSNKVTEKGKYVELRCDPISGHTALYWYRQSLGQGPEFLIYFQGTGAADDSGLPNDRFFAVRPEGSVSTLKIQRTERGDSAVYLCASSLSGSTDTQYFGPGTRLTVL.

The V call is TRBV5-4, the J call TRBJ1-3, with 10 bases that match TRBD1. The CDR3 contains 17 residues. CDR1 SGHNT and CDR2 YYREEE come from the germline V gene (reference sequence). V lost 4 bases to trimming and J lost 0 bases; unmatched junction nucleotides: 7. CDR3: CASSGDRGPSSGNTIYF. The CDR3 DNA is TGTGCCAGCAGCGGGGACAGGGGCCCGAGCTCTGGAAACACCATATATTTT. Supplemented by reference TRBV5-4 and TRBJ1-3, the full variable domain reads ETGVTQSPTHLIKTRGQQVTLRCSSQSGHNTVSWYQQALGQGPQFIFQYYREEENGRGNFPPRFSGLQFPNYSSELNVNALELDDSALYLCASSGDRGPSSGNTIYFGEGSWLTVV.

The V and J genes are TRBV29-1 and TRBJ2-5, with a weak D call TRBD2 (6 bases). Germline V CDR1 and CDR2: SQVTM, ANQGSEA. V was pared by 6 bases and J by 3 bases, with 14 bases between. This CDR3 is 13 amino acids long. CDR3 region: CSVAPRGKETQYF. As DNA, the CDR3 is TGCAGCGTCGCCCCCCGGGGGAAAGAGACCCAGTACTTC.

The V gene is TRBV5-8, the J gene TRBJ2-3; D is possibly TRBD1 (6 bases). Germline CDR1 is SGHTS and CDR2 is YDEGEE. CDR3 size: 15 residues. V was trimmed by 4 bases and J by 1 base, leaving 13 bases between them. The DNA of the CDR3 is TGTGCCAGCAGCCCAGGCAGGGGAGGCACAGATACGCAGTATTTT. This encodes CASSPGRGGTDTQYF. The variable domain in full, with the rest retrieved from reference TRBV5-8 and TRBJ2-3, is EAGVTQSPTHLIKTRGQQATLRCSPISGHTSVYWYQQALGLGLQFLLWYDEGEERNRGNFPPRFSGRQFPNYSSELNVNALELEDSALYLCASSPGRGGTDTQYFGPGTRLTVL.

The chain recombines TRBV5-1 with TRBJ2-7; 8 positions agree with TRBD1. J gave up 2 bases and V 6 bases, and 7 bases lay outside the gene matches. The CDR3 is 14 residues long. Per the germline V gene, CDR1 is SGHRS and CDR2 is YFSETQ. The CDR3 spells CASTGTGAPYEQYF. CDR3 DNA sequence: TGCGCCAGCACCGGGACAGGAGCGCCCTACGAGCAGTACTTC.

This clone was recorded once. V is TRBV10-3 and J is TRBJ2-6, with D perhaps TRBD1 (6 bases). V was pared by 4 bases and J by 2 bases, with 24 bases between. The length of the CDR3 is 20 residues. Per germline, CDR1 ENHRY and CDR2 SYGVKD. CDR3 in amino acids: CAISGKKGTIGAPGANVLTF. DNA of the CDR3: TGTGCCATCAGTGGGAAGAAGGGGACAATAGGTGCTCCTGGGGCCAACGTCCTGACTTTC.

The rearrangement uses TRBV6-5 and TRBJ2-3; maybe TRBD1 (5 bases). Germline V CDR1 and CDR2: MNHEY, SVGAGI. The ends were cut back, 4 bases at V and 5 bases at J, with 16 bases in the middle. The CDR3 totals 15 residues. The CDR3 nucleotides are TGTGCCAGCAGTTCGACGCCAGGGCCGGGAGATACGCAGTATTTT. Its translation: CASSSTPGPGDTQYF.

The chain links TRBV14 to TRBJ1-2; D not certain. Germline CDR1 is SGHDN and CDR2 is FVKESK. The germline V and J ends were trimmed by 4 bases and 6 bases, with 9 bases remaining between them. This CDR3 is 12 amino acids long. The CDR3 DNA follows: TGTGCCAGCAGCCCCAGGTCAGATGGCTACACCTTC. Protein: CASSPRSDGYTF.

The rearrangement links TRBV5-1 to TRBJ2-5, with TRBD2 as a possible D gene (6 bases). V was cut by 0 bases and J by 2 bases, with 17 bases left in between. Germline V lookup: CDR1 SGHRS, CDR2 YFSETQ. The CDR3 is 17 residues long. Written as DNA, the CDR3 is TGCGCCAGCAGCTTGGGCACCGGGGGACGGATACAAGAGACCCAGTACTTC. Translated, it gives CASSLGTGGRIQETQYF. The entire variable domain, with the rest obtained from reference TRBV5-1 and TRBJ2-5, is as follows: KAGVTQTPRYLIKTRGQQVTLSCSPISGHRSVSWYQQTPGQGLQFLFEYFSETQRNKGNFPGRFSGRQFSNSRSEMNVSTLELGDSALYLCASSLGTGGRIQETQYFGPGTRLLVL.

The chain is built from TRBV29-1 and TRBJ2-1; 7 positions match TRBD1. The CDR3 has 15 amino acids. Germline CDR1 reads SQVTM; CDR2 reads ANQGSEA. The J segment lost 7 bases and the V segment lost 1 base, leaving 10 bases of the junction unmatched. CDR3: CSVEVGTVDGNEQFF. The CDR3 nucleotides read TGCAGCGTTGAAGTCGGGACAGTAGATGGGAATGAGCAGTTCTTC.

In this sample, this clone turned up a few times. The CDR3 sequence is CASREAGEQYF. Here the CDR3 DNA reads TGTGCCAGCAGAGAGGCCGGCGAGCAGTACTTC. This rearrangement joins TRBV6-7 to TRBJ2-7, with D hard to call. TRBV6-7 is an open reading frame, and its role is uncertain. Trimming stripped 6 bases from V and 6 bases from J, with 9 bases between. CDR3 size: 11 residues.

The chain joins TRBV29-1 to TRBJ2-2; D unresolved. The CDR3 is made up of 12 amino acids. Germline CDR1 and CDR2: SQVTM and ANQGSEA. V lost 2 bases and J lost 7, with 8 bases in between. The CDR3, as DNA: TGCAGCGTTGAAAGCGTCAGCGGGGAGCTGTTTTTT. Encoded protein: CSVESVSGELFF.

This clone was found a few times. The gene calls are TRBV7-9 and TRBJ2-2; no reliable D call. V lost 5 bases, J lost 1 base, and 8 bases lay in between. The germline V gene has CDR1 SEHNR and CDR2 FQNEAQ (reference sequence). The CDR3 runs to 14 residues. CDR3 DNA: TGTGCCAGCAGCCCAGACTTGAACACCGGGGAGCTGTTTTTT. It is translated as CASSPDLNTGELFF. The whole variable domain, filled in from reference TRBV7-9 and TRBJ2-2, reads DTGVSQNPRHKITKRGQNVTFRCDPISEHNRLYWYRQTLGQGPEFLTYFQNEAQLEKSRLLSDRFSAERPKGSFSTLEIQRTEQGDSAMYLCASSPDLNTGELFFGEGSRLTVL.

This clone appeared once. J is TRBJ1-1 and V is TRBV4-1, with D hard to call. V lost 3 bases and J 1 base, leaving 6 bases between the germline ends. The germline gives CDR1 MGHRA, CDR2 YSYEKL. The CDR3 covers 13 residues. The CDR3 DNA is TGCGCCAGCAGCCAGGGCCAGAACACTGAAGCTTTCTTT. Residues: CASSQGQNTEAFF.

The chain combines TRBV6-6 with TRBJ1-1; the D gene is possibly TRBD1 (6 bases). The germline CDR1 and CDR2 sequences are MNHNY and SVGAGI (reference sequence). The CDR3 spans 12 residues. Trimming shortened V by 6 bases and J by 8 bases, and 13 bases separated the two germline ends. The CDR3 DNA reads as TGTGCCAGCAGACCCCGACAGGCCGAAGCTTTCTTT. Translating gives CASRPRQAEAFF.

The chain employs TRBV6-6 and TRBJ2-1; tentative D call: TRBD2 (5 bases). Germline CDR1 MNHNY, CDR2 SVGAGI (reference sequence). Trimming cost V 5 bases and J 5 bases, with 16 bases left between them. This CDR3 has 15 amino acids. CDR3 amino acids: CASSAPARAHNEQFF. The CDR3 bases are TGTGCCAGCAGTGCCCCGGCGAGGGCCCACAATGAGCAGTTCTTC.

J is TRBJ2-5 and V is TRBV7-9, with a possible D match to TRBD1 (6 bases). The CDR3 extends over 14 amino acids. Germline CDR1 is SEHNR and CDR2 is FQNEAQ (reference sequence). The V end lost 5 bases, the J end lost 6 bases, and 16 bases lay between the germline ends. CDR3 nucleotide sequence: TGTGCCAGCAGCCGGCTCCAGGGGCGACAGACCCAGTACTTC. It is translated as CASSRLQGRQTQYF.

The chain couples TRBV7-8 to TRBJ2-1; 7 nucleotides agree with TRBD2. Germline-derived CDR1 and CDR2 are SGHVS and FQNEAQ. This CDR3 is 15 amino acids long. Trimming took 3 bases from V and 0 from J; bases not matched to a gene: 2. The CDR3 DNA is TGTGCCAGCAGCTTCGGCGGGAGCTCCTACAATGAGCAGTTCTTC. It translates to CASSFGGSSYNEQFF.

The sample holds a few counts of this clone. This rearrangement joins TRBV7-3 to TRBJ2-1; perhaps TRBD2 as D (6 bases). Trimming pared 1 base from V and 7 bases from J, leaving 17 bases between. Germline lookup yields CDR1 SGHTA and CDR2 FQGTGA. The CDR3 runs 16 residues. The CDR3, as DNA: TGTGCCAGCAGCTTAAATCCGGGGAGGTCGGTGAATGAGCAGTTCTTC. It encodes CASSLNPGRSVNEQFF.

The chain recombines TRBV28 with TRBJ2-3, with TRBD2 matching over 7 bases. This CDR3 is 18 amino acids long. With V trimmed by 3 bases and J by 8 bases, 20 bases remained unmatched. CDR1 is MDHEN, CDR2 SYDVKM, per germline. CDR3 coding DNA: TGTGCCAGCAGTTTCGCTCCGGGAGGCCGATGGGAGGGAACTACGCAGTATTTT. Its translation is CASSFAPGGRWEGTTQYF.

This clone was detected only once. The chain combines TRBV2 with TRBJ2-5; TRBD2 matches 7 bases. The CDR3 sequence is 15 residues long. The V gene's germline CDR1 is SNHLY and CDR2 FYNNEI. The junction had 9 bases not matched to a gene; V was cut back by 3 bases and J by 5 bases. This chain's CDR3 is CASSEGGLWGETQYF. The CDR3 nucleotides are TGTGCCAGCAGTGAGGGGGGGTTATGGGGTGAGACCCAGTACTTC. The entire variable domain, with the rest obtained from reference TRBV2 and TRBJ2-5, is as follows: EPEVTQTPSHQVTQMGQEVILRCVPISNHLYFYWYRQILGQKVEFLVSFYNNEISEKSEIFDDQFSVERPDGSNFTLKIRSTKLEDSAMYFCASSEGGLWGETQYFGPGTRLLVL.

V gene TRBV6-5 combines with J gene TRBJ2-5; TRBD1 might be the D (5 bases). Per germline, CDR1 MNHEY and CDR2 SVGAGI. With 2 bases removed from V and 1 base from J, the gap between germline ends came to 8 bases. The CDR3 loop spans 14 amino acids. For the CDR3, the DNA is TGTGCCAGCAGTTACGGCGACAGCCAAGAGACCCAGTACTTC. Protein: CASSYGDSQETQYF.

The chain has TRBV25-1 and TRBJ1-5; D not resolved. V was pared by 6 bases and J by 4 bases, with 13 bases between. The CDR3 covers 14 residues. CDR1 MGHDK and CDR2 SYGVNS come from the germline V gene. The CDR3 loop is CASSPGVDNQPQHF. The CDR3 DNA follows: TGTGCCAGCAGCCCCGGGGTGGATAATCAGCCCCAGCATTTT.

This rearrangement joins TRBV18 to TRBJ2-7; possibly TRBD2 for D (6 bases). This CDR3 region has 13 residues. Germline loops: CDR1 KGHSH, CDR2 LQKENI. Trimming removed 4 bases from V and 6 bases from J, with 13 bases in between. Here the CDR3 DNA reads TGTGCCAGCTCACTCGAGTCCGGGGGCGAGCAGTACTTC. It is translated as CASSLESGGEQYF.